The T cell receptor (beta chain) under discussion was sequenced for a study of shared clonotypes between healthy human individuals. Whole-study context: Donor composition was a couple of women and a few men, aged 18 to 49. Study-level findings and limits: Sampling involved blood alone; tissue repertoires likely differ. On the whole, naive subsets had larger estimated richness than memory subsets had.

Each donor was a Caucasian adult residing in Nashville, Tennessee. As concerns this clone: The antigen is not known.

Repertoires were generated with immunoSEQ multiplex PCR, while TCRdb's copy carries only in-frame clones and drops some. The sample consists of about 1 million clones, about 80% of them appearing once. Germline values: CDR1 MNHEY, CDR2 SMNVEV (reference sequence). The CDR3 spans 18 residues. With 2 bases clipped from V and 0 bases from J, the junction kept 9 bases outside the gene matches. V usage is TRBV27 and J usage is TRBJ2-1; TRBD2 agrees at 8 bases. The TCR was taken from a man between 18 and 35 years old in good health. The sample taken for sequencing was memory CD4+ T cells sorted from blood. As for subset: CD45RA-negative fraction. The CDR3 spells CASSLGSGVMSSYNEQFF. CDR3 DNA sequence: TGTGCCAGCAGTTTAGGTAGCGGGGTGATGAGCTCCTACAATGAGCAGTTCTTC.